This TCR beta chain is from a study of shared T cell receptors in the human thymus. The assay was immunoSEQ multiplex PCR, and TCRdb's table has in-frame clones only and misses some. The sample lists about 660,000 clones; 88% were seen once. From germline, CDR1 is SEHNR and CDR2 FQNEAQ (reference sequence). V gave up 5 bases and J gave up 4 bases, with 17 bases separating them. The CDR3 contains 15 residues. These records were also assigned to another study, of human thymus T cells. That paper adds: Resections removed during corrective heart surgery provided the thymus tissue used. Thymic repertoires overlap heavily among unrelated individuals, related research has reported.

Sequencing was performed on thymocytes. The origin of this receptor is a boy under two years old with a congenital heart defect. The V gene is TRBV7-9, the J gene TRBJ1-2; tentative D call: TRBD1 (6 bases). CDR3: CASSPGDRTLYGYTF. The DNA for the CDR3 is TGTGCCAGCAGCCCCGGAGACAGGACACTCTATGGCTACACCTTC. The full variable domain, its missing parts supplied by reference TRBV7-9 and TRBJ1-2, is DTGVSQNPRHKITKRGQNVTFRCDPISEHNRLYWYRQTLGQGPEFLTYFQNEAQLEKSRLLSDRFSAERPKGSFSTLEIQRTEQGDSAMYLCASSPGDRTLYGYTFGSGTRLTVV.